This is a list of T cell receptor beta chains from one sample in a study of regulatory T cells in long-lasting Graves disease. TCRdb processed the multiplex PCR reads anew with MiXCR; each CDR3 protein has one entry. The sample lists around 500,000 distinct CDR3 sequences; 12% were seen once. These same data were also listed under a study on T cells in Graves' hyperthyroidism and ophthalmopathy.

The source material was peripheral blood mononuclear cells (PBMCs), sampled at new diagnosis, from a patient treated with antithyroid drugs. The source is a woman aged 30 to 39 with Graves disease. Each CDR3 is given with its conserved first and last residue. Fields, in order: clone size, V gene, J gene, CDR3 protein. Size is omitted from some rows. Given values are once, few, many or a class for expanded clones.

>few|TRBV7-8|TRBJ2-4
CASSLAGLAGRIQYF
>few|TRBV6-1|TRBJ1-2
CASSPGQTYYGYTF
>NA|TRBV15|TRBJ2-1
CATSSRPGLFYNEQFF
>many|TRBV18|TRBJ2-5
CASSPPSGRGPETQYF
>many|TRBV7-8|TRBJ2-1
CASSLDSGSSSYNEQFF
>many|TRBV15|TRBJ1-6
CATSKDSYSPLHF
>NA|TRBV5-4|TRBJ2-5
CASSPKRTQRETQYF
>many|TRBV20-1|TRBJ1-4
CSAYGTGHEKLFF
>many|TRBV7-9|TRBJ2-5
CASSQQGGVETQYF
>few|TRBV2|TRBJ2-3
CASNGGVSTDTQYF
>many|TRBV11-2|TRBJ2-3
CASSLRLAGDNPDTQYF
>many|TRBV18|NA
CASSPPGTGREQYF
>NA|TRBV5-1|TRBJ1-4
CASSPGTATNEKLFF
>few|TRBV6-9|TRBJ1-1
CASSYYPGSGTEAFF
>NA|TRBV4-1|TRBJ2-7
CASSPRTRTEQYF
>many|TRBV11-3|TRBJ1-2
CASSAWTGQSKKGYTF
>few|TRBV6-1|TRBJ2-3
CASSLLAFSTDTQYF
>many|TRBV25-1|TRBJ1-1
CASRDRGYVEAFF
>many|TRBV6-2/TRBV6-3|TRBJ1-1
CASTLTDRRPEAFF
>few|TRBV2|TRBJ2-3
CASRLDPPDTQYF